This T cell receptor (beta chain) is from a study of beta chain features in type 1 diabetes. Study conclusions and caveats: Sequencing from cDNA could over-represent high-TCR-expressing cells. Resolution of whether HLA type affects TCRB rearrangement was not achieved here. A moderate, significant TCRB CDR3 shortening appeared in type 1 diabetes across four CD4+ subsets.

Turning to this clone: Its matching antigen is unknown. The identical CDR3 is also encoded by other nucleotide sequences in the sample.

Purity above 95% was achieved in all sorted populations. In germline, CDR1 is SNHLY, CDR2 FYNNEI. V lost 2 bases, J lost 3 bases, and 3 bases lay in between. The length of the CDR3 is 12 residues. cDNA synthesis used the whole RNA isolate, giving expressed TCRB sequences. Data came from immunoSEQ multiplex PCR; TCRdb stores just in-frame clones and leaves some out. The sample records about half a million clones, roughly 11% being singletons. Material for sequencing was naive CD4+ T cells from blood. This chain links TRBV2 with TRBJ2-3; D gene uncertain. This sequence was found in a woman aged 18-30 years in good health. CDR3: CASSERTDTQYF. The DNA for the CDR3 is TGTGCCAGCAGTGAACGGACAGATACGCAGTATTTT.